What follows are 25 T cell receptor beta chains derived from one specimen sequenced in a study of chemoradiotherapy in HPV16-positive cancers. TCRdb keeps only in-frame clones here, not all; method: immunoSEQ multiplex PCR. The table lists about 15,000 clones, approximately 89% of them singletons, with 2% to 2.5% in the top ten. The sample here was blood, taken from a patient who underwent chemoradiotherapy. All receptors derive from a human donor with HPV-associated anogenital cancer.

This chain links TRBV7-9 with TRBJ1-1; a possible D gene is TRBD1 (6 bases). The CDR3 is 19 residues long. The germline V and J ends were trimmed by 4 bases and 4 bases, with 28 bases remaining between them. The germline V gene encodes CDR1 SEHNR and CDR2 FQNEAQ (reference sequence). This CDR3 reads CASSSGEQGGLWRVTEAFF. The CDR3 DNA sequence: TGTGCCAGCAGCTCTGGTGAACAGGGAGGCCTTTGGCGGGTCACTGAAGCTTTCTTT.

The chain has TRBV21-1 and TRBJ1-4; the listed D gene, TRBD1, was not tested against the DNA. TRBV21-1 is a documented pseudogene. The CDR3 extends over 16 amino acids. This CDR3 is CASSKSGRGRVEKLFF. CDR3 sequence (DNA): TGTGCCAGCAGCAAAAGCGGCAGGGGGCGGGTTGAAAAACTGTTTTTT.

This clone was detected only once. The chain is built from TRBV10-2 and TRBJ2-2, with D uncertain. V gave up 4 bases and J gave up 5 bases, with 11 bases separating them. Germline assignment: CDR1 WSHSY and CDR2 SAAADI. This CDR3 region has 14 residues. The CDR3 nucleotides read TGCGCCAGCAGTGGGACCAGGTGGACCGGGGAGCTGTTTTTT. Translated: CASSGTRWTGELFF.

This rearrangement joins TRBV30 to TRBJ1-1; a weak D match, TRBD1 (6 bases). V dropped 0 bases and J dropped 1 base, with 9 bases sitting between them. CDR3 length equals 14 residues. CDR1 and CDR2 (germline): GTSNPN, SVGIG (reference sequence). CDR3 loop: CAWSVTGTNTEAFF. The CDR3 coding sequence is TGTGCCTGGAGTGTAACAGGGACGAACACTGAAGCTTTCTTT.

The CDR3 DNA reads TGTGCCAGCAGCAGGTCGGGCAGGGAGAGCTCTGGGGCCAACGTCCTGACTTTC. This translates into CASSRSGRESSGANVLTF. The rearrangement joins TRBV7-9 to TRBJ2-6, with D perhaps TRBD1 or TRBD2 (5 bases each). This CDR3 is built from 18 residues. V lost 5 bases, J lost 0 bases, and 17 bases lay in between. Germline loops: CDR1 SEHNR, CDR2 FQNEAQ (reference sequence). Full variable domain (remainder filled in from reference TRBV7-9 and TRBJ2-6): DTGVSQNPRHKITKRGQNVTFRCDPISEHNRLYWYRQTLGQGPEFLTYFQNEAQLEKSRLLSDRFSAERPKGSFSTLEIQRTEQGDSAMYLCASSRSGRESSGANVLTFGAGSRLTVL.

The chain combines TRBV5-4 with TRBJ2-5; 8 nucleotides line up with TRBD2. The CDR3 sequence is 14 residues long. The germline V gene has CDR1 SGHNT and CDR2 YYREEE (reference sequence). V lost 3 bases, J lost 2 bases, and 3 bases stayed unmatched. The CDR3 loop reads CASSSGGGQETQYF. In DNA form, the CDR3 reads TGTGCCAGCAGCTCCGGGGGGGGGCAAGAGACCCAGTACTTC.

The chain uses TRBV30 and TRBJ1-1; D is perhaps TRBD1 (5 bases). Trimming cost V 6 bases and J 4 bases, with 15 bases left between them. CDR1 GTSNPN and CDR2 SVGIG come from the germline V gene (reference sequence). This CDR3 is built from 13 residues. CDR3: CACSPDSTTEAFF. As DNA, the CDR3 is TGTGCCTGCAGCCCTGACAGCACCACTGAAGCTTTCTTT.

The gene calls are TRBV4-1 and TRBJ1-2; 9 bases match TRBD1. The CDR3 sequence is 16 residues long. Germline values: CDR1 MGHRA, CDR2 YSYEKL. Trimming removed 7 bases from V and 4 bases from J; junction bases left unmatched: 13. CDR3 in amino acids: CASTPGQGIEGYGYTF. DNA of the CDR3: TGCGCCAGCACCCCGGGACAGGGAATTGAGGGCTATGGCTACACCTTC.

This clone has a handful of counts. This chain links TRBV6-5 with TRBJ1-2; D perhaps matches TRBD1 (6 bases). Germline assignment: CDR1 MNHEY and CDR2 SVGAGI. The CDR3 is 14 amino acids. The germline V and J ends were trimmed by 6 bases and 6 bases, with 17 bases remaining between them. The CDR3 region has the DNA TGTGCCAGCAGCAAACAGGGCGGGGCTGATGGCTACACCTTC. As protein: CASSKQGGADGYTF.

The rearrangement links TRBV4-1 to TRBJ1-1; no firm D call. The CDR3 is made up of 18 amino acids. With 0 bases removed from V and 0 bases from J, the gap between germline ends came to 17 bases. Germline CDR1 MGHRA, CDR2 YSYEKL. The CDR3 sequence is CASSQEGPLRGMNTEAFF. The DNA for the CDR3 is TGCGCCAGCAGCCAAGAAGGTCCTTTACGGGGAATGAACACTGAAGCTTTCTTT.

The chain carries TRBV4-1 and TRBJ1-3, with 10 positions matching TRBD1. The CDR3 sequence is 17 residues long. The V and J ends lost 2 bases and 0 bases, in that order; junction bases with no gene match: 4. Germline CDR1 reads MGHRA; CDR2 reads YSYEKL. The CDR3 DNA sequence: TGCGCCAGCAGCCAACCACGGGACAGGGGCTCTGGAAACACCATATATTTT. It yields the protein CASSQPRDRGSGNTIYF.

The chain has TRBV19 and TRBJ1-1; D is uncertain. The V end lost 5 bases, the J end lost 0 bases, and 7 bases lay between the germline ends. CDR1 LNHDA and CDR2 SQIVND come from the germline V gene (reference sequence). The CDR3 is 13 amino acids. The CDR3 DNA reads TGTGCCAGTAGTCTGACTCTGAACACTGAAGCTTTCTTT. Translation: CASSLTLNTEAFF.

The chain employs TRBV11-1 and TRBJ1-1; 12 nucleotides align to TRBD1. The trim removed 1 base at V and 0 bases at J, leaving 3 bases unmatched. CDR3 length: 17 residues. CDR1 SGHAT and CDR2 FQDESV come from the germline V gene (reference sequence). In DNA, the CDR3 is TGTGCCAGCAGCTTAGAGGGACAGGGGGCCATGAACACTGAAGCTTTCTTT. It specifies CASSLEGQGAMNTEAFF.

The rearrangement uses TRBV7-2 and TRBJ1-2; maybe TRBD1 (5 bases). Germline CDR1 reads SGHTA; CDR2 reads FQGNSA. This CDR3 is 15 amino acids long. Trimming removed 5 bases from V and 4 bases from J, with 17 bases in between. The CDR3 DNA reads TGTGCCAGCAGCATGACACCGGGACCCTCCTATGGCTACACCTTC. Translated, it gives CASSMTPGPSYGYTF.

This clone was seen a single time. This rearrangement joins TRBV5-4 to TRBJ1-5; perhaps TRBD1 as D (6 bases). CDR1 and CDR2 from the germline V gene are SGHNT and YYREEE (reference sequence). The CDR3 contains 15 residues. Trimming removed 2 bases at V and 3 bases at J, with 12 bases between. As DNA, the CDR3 is TGTGCCAGCAGCTTTGGGGGCCAGGCCAATCAGCCCCAGCATTTT. Protein product: CASSFGGQANQPQHF.

The chain carries TRBV14 and TRBJ1-1, with D possibly being TRBD1 (5 bases). Germline CDR1 reads SGHDN; CDR2 reads FVKESK. V was trimmed by 3 bases and J by 4 bases, leaving 12 bases between them. The CDR3 is 14 residues long. CDR3: CASSHISGATEAFF. The DNA for the CDR3 is TGTGCCAGCAGCCATATTTCCGGGGCCACTGAAGCTTTCTTT.

V gene TRBV18 combines with J gene TRBJ2-1; 11 nucleotides agree with TRBD2. The CDR3 consists of 19 residues. V trimming: 3 bases; J trimming: 8 bases; junction bases outside the gene matches: 18. Germline loops: CDR1 KGHSH, CDR2 LQKENI. The CDR3 nucleotides are TGTGCCAGCTCACCTGCGGATAGCGGGAGGGCCCAGGAGTTCGATGAGCAGTTCTTC. It codes for CASSPADSGRAQEFDEQFF.

CDR3 bases: TGTGCCAGCAGCGTAGCGGGAGGCTCCTACAATGAGCAGTTCTTC. It is translated as CASSVAGGSYNEQFF. The chain couples TRBV9 to TRBJ2-1; 7 bases are a match to TRBD2. V was clipped by 0 bases and J by 0 bases; unmatched bases: 0. The germline V gene encodes CDR1 SGDLS and CDR2 YYNGEE. CDR3 length: 15 amino acids.

CDR3 in amino acids: CAWSVPSYGYTF. DNA of the CDR3: TGTGCCTGGAGTGTGCCTTCCTATGGCTACACCTTC. V gene TRBV30 combines with J gene TRBJ1-2, with D unresolved. Germline assignment: CDR1 GTSNPN and CDR2 SVGIG (reference sequence). The CDR3 spans 12 residues. The V gene lost 0 bases and the J gene lost 4 bases, with 6 bases spanning the gap.

The genes are TRBV5-1 and TRBJ2-7; 7 bases are shared with TRBD2. V lost 3 bases to trimming and J lost 3 bases; unmatched junction nucleotides: 6. CDR1 is SGHRS and CDR2 is YFSETQ in the germline V gene. CDR3 length: 14 amino acids. Here the CDR3 DNA reads TGCGCCAGCAGCTGGGCGGGCGGGGGCTACGAGCAGTACTTC. Protein product: CASSWAGGGYEQYF.

This chain uses TRBV28 with TRBJ1-1, with D hard to call. The CDR3 runs to 15 residues. Per the germline V gene, CDR1 is MDHEN and CDR2 is SYDVKM. V lost 7 bases, J lost 0 bases, and 15 bases lay in between. The chain's CDR3 is CASKEEGLMNTEAFF. DNA for the CDR3: TGTGCCAGCAAGGAGGAGGGTCTCATGAACACTGAAGCTTTCTTT.

This chain uses TRBV5-1 with TRBJ2-5; 11 bases line up with TRBD2. The assigned J gene may be wrong: the sequence end matches TRBJ2-7 better. The CDR3 has 14 residues. CDR1 SGHRS and CDR2 YFSETQ come from the germline V gene. The CDR3 DNA is TGCGCCAGCAGTCGCGGGACTAGCGGCTACGAGCAGTACTTC. Translating gives CASSRGTSGYEQYF.

The chain has TRBV20-1 and TRBJ2-1; no firm D call. Trimming shortened V by 3 bases and J by 12 bases, and 9 bases separated the two germline ends. The germline V gene encodes CDR1 DFQATT and CDR2 SNEGSKA (reference sequence). This CDR3 contains 10 residues. The CDR3 DNA is TGCAGTGCTAGTGTTACGGGGCAGTTCTTC. Translated, it gives CSASVTGQFF.

With regard to this clone: Other DNA sequences from this sample encode an identical CDR3 as well. The rearrangement links TRBV5-4 to TRBJ1-1; 7 nucleotides align to TRBD1. CDR1 SGHNT and CDR2 YYREEE come from the germline V gene (reference sequence). The trim removed 4 bases at V and 2 bases at J, leaving 8 bases unmatched. The CDR3 has 15 residues. The CDR3: CASSPPGTVNTEAFF. CDR3 nucleotides: TGTGCCAGCAGCCCCCCCGGGACAGTCAACACTGAAGCTTTCTTT.

The chain carries TRBV19 and TRBJ1-1; no clear D gene. V lost 3 bases, J lost 1 base, and 12 bases lay in between. There are 15 residues in the CDR3. Germline CDR1 reads LNHDA; CDR2 reads SQIVND (reference sequence). The CDR3 protein is CASSMSLKGNTEAFF. CDR3 nucleotides: TGTGCCAGTAGTATGTCACTCAAGGGGAACACTGAAGCTTTCTTT. The variable domain in full, completed from reference TRBV19 and TRBJ1-1, reads DGGITQSPKYLFRKEGQNVTLSCEQNLNHDAMYWYRQDPGQGLRLIYYSQIVNDFQKGDIAEGYSVSREKKESFPLTVTSAQKNPTAFYLCASSMSLKGNTEAFFGQGTRLTVV.